The following is a TCR beta chain sequence with its context. The sample comes from a study of T cells in Graves' hyperthyroidism and ophthalmopathy. From RNA transcripts, TCR beta CDR3 regions were amplified. TCR CDR3 underwent first-round RT-PCR with the HTBI primer set. TCRdb recomputed calls from the multiplex PCR reads with MiXCR, one row per CDR3 protein. The sample lists roughly 250,000 distinct CDR3 sequences, 20% to 25% occurring once. The CDR3 extends over 17 amino acids. The germline V gene encodes CDR1 LNHDA and CDR2 SQIVND (reference sequence). V shed 1 base and J 4 bases; nucleotides not matched to a gene: 6.

Source material: blood. This clonotype was sampled from a man aged 25-45 years with Graves' ophthalmopathy. The rearrangement joins TRBV19 to TRBJ2-1, with 11 bases fitting TRBD2. The CDR3 protein is CASSIGSGTSGYNEQFF. CDR3 DNA: TGTGCCAGTAGTATAGGGTCGGGGACTAGCGGTTACAATGAGCAGTTCTTC.